Presented here are 32 T cell receptor beta chains from one specimen sequenced in a study of identical twins. MiXCR was run by TCRdb on the 5' RACE reads, yielding one entry per CDR3 protein. The sample has 550,000 to 700,000 distinct CDR3 sequences; roughly 9.5% are singletons. The same sample was also studied in work on yellow fever vaccine responses in identical twins.

The specimen sequenced was PBMCs. The receptors derive from a woman aged 18-35 years in good health.

This clonotype was observed a few times. The chain combines TRBV7-9 with TRBJ2-7; D tentatively reads TRBD1 or TRBD2 (5 bases each). Germline V gene sequence: CDR1 SEHNR, CDR2 FQNEAQ (reference sequence). The V end was cut by 6 bases, the J end by 2 bases, with 20 bases between. This CDR3 is built from 16 residues. In DNA, the CDR3 is TGTGCCAGCAGTCATTCGACCGGGACCAAGACCTACGAGCAGTACTTC. As protein: CASSHSTGTKTYEQYF.

A few counts support this clonotype. The chain carries TRBV5-1 and TRBJ2-3; D gene ambiguous. Germline V gene sequence: CDR1 SGHRS, CDR2 YFSETQ. The germline V and J ends were trimmed by 0 bases and 2 bases, with 10 bases remaining between them. The CDR3 is made up of 15 amino acids. CDR3 sequence (DNA): TGCGCCAGCAGCTTGGAGTCTTTCATCACAGATACGCAGTATTTT. It translates to CASSLESFITDTQYF.

This clonotype was found a few times. The chain couples TRBV4-3 to TRBJ2-1; D remains unclear. This CDR3 is 13 amino acids long. V was trimmed by 0 bases and J by 13 bases, leaving 13 bases between them. From germline, CDR1 is LGHNA and CDR2 YSLEER. The CDR3 region has the DNA TGCGCCAGCAGCCAAGATGCGTCAAGCGTACAGTTCTTC. Translation gives CASSQDASSVQFF.

This clonotype appeared many times. The CDR3 reads CASSTLLGTGELFF. The CDR3 DNA reads as TGCGCCAGCAGCACCTTACTGGGGACCGGGGAGCTGTTTTTT. The chain joins TRBV5-1 to TRBJ2-2; no clear D. V dropped 4 bases and J dropped 5 bases, with 12 bases sitting between them. Germline loops: CDR1 SGHRS, CDR2 YFSETQ. This CDR3 spans 14 amino acids.

This clonotype was seen ten or more times. The J gene is TRBJ2-7, the V gene TRBV29-1, with D possibly being TRBD2 (5 bases). This CDR3 is 13 amino acids long. The germline CDR1 and CDR2 sequences are SQVTM and ANQGSEA. Deletions cut 2 bases from V and 7 bases from J, with 15 bases between. The DNA of the CDR3 is TGCAGCGTTGAACCCTCAGCAGGAGGAGAGCAGTACTTC. It yields the protein CSVEPSAGGEQYF.

This clonotype was counted ten times or more. This chain connects TRBV9 to TRBJ2-7; TRBD2 agrees at 13 bases. Germline CDR1 is SGDLS and CDR2 is YYNGEE. The V gene end was trimmed by 4 bases and the J gene end by 5 bases; junction bases not matched to a gene: 12. The CDR3 spans 17 residues. CDR3 DNA: TGTGCCAGCAGCCCACGGACTAGCGGGAGTTTTAGGCACGAGCAGTACTTC. This translates into CASSPRTSGSFRHEQYF.

This clonotype has a count of ten or more. The V call is TRBV21-1, the J call TRBJ2-3; TRBD2, as called in the table, went unchecked against the DNA. TRBV21-1 is reported as a pseudogene. This CDR3 has 18 amino acids. The CDR3 region is CASSKSWIAGPSTDTQYF. CDR3 DNA: TGTGCCAGCAGCAAATCTTGGATTGCAGGGCCCTCCACAGATACGCAGTATTTT.

This clonotype was detected a few times. The chain joins TRBV18 to TRBJ2-7; 12 positions agree with TRBD1. CDR1 is KGHSH, CDR2 LQKENI, per germline. The V and J ends lost 5 bases and 1 base, in that order; junction bases with no gene match: 15. The CDR3 loop spans 19 amino acids. DNA of the CDR3: TGTGCCAGCTCAGGTCGACTGGGACAGGGGGCCCTGTCGTCCTACGAGCAGTACTTC. It encodes CASSGRLGQGALSSYEQYF.

The V call is TRBV12-3 or TRBV12-4, the J call TRBJ2-7; the match to TRBD1 covers 8 bases. Trimming at V came to 5 bases and at J to 6 bases, leaving 6 bases not matched to a gene. CDR3 length: 13 residues. CDR3 amino acids: CASSPRGLGEQYF. CDR3 DNA: TGTGCCAGCAGTCCCAGGGGGCTCGGCGAGCAGTACTTC.

This clonotype was seen at least ten times. The J gene is TRBJ2-5, the V gene TRBV3-1, with no clear D. Trimming pared 6 bases from V and 4 bases from J, leaving 12 bases between. Looked up from germline, CDR1 is LGHDT and CDR2 is YNNKEL (reference sequence). The CDR3 contains 13 residues. The CDR3 loop is CASRRGQVETQYF. The CDR3 bases are TGTGCCAGCAGACGTGGGCAGGTAGAGACCCAGTACTTC.

This clonotype came up many times. This chain uses TRBV7-2 with TRBJ1-5; D call uncertain. With 2 bases removed from V and 2 bases from J, the gap between germline ends came to 10 bases. The germline gives CDR1 SGHTA, CDR2 FQGNSA. This CDR3 spans 15 amino acids. CDR3 sequence: CASSLSRGGNQPQHF. For the CDR3, the DNA is TGTGCCAGCAGCTTATCACGAGGCGGCAATCAGCCCCAGCATTTT.

This clonotype was seen many times. This rearrangement joins TRBV20-1 to TRBJ1-2, with D maybe TRBD1 (5 bases). Trimming removed 0 bases from V and 2 bases from J, with 13 bases in between. Germline lookup yields CDR1 DFQATT and CDR2 SNEGSKA (reference sequence). This CDR3 has 15 residues. The CDR3 region is CSARDSGRPNYGYTF. The CDR3 DNA sequence: TGCAGTGCTAGAGACTCAGGGCGGCCCAACTATGGCTACACCTTC.

This rearrangement joins TRBV12-3 or TRBV12-4 to TRBJ2-7; perhaps D is TRBD1 or TRBD2 (5 bases each). This CDR3 has 15 residues. The ends were cut back, 5 bases at V and 3 bases at J, with 17 bases in the middle. The CDR3 nucleotides are TGTGCCAGCAGTCTCTTGACGGGACGGGACTACGAGCAGTACTTC. It codes for CASSLLTGRDYEQYF.

Ten or more counts support this clonotype. This sequence joins TRBV29-1 and TRBJ2-1; tentative D call: TRBD1 (6 bases). Germline CDR1 is SQVTM and CDR2 is ANQGSEA. The CDR3 is made up of 13 amino acids. Trimming took off 4 bases at V and 6 bases at J, with 13 bases between the two ends. Here the CDR3 DNA reads TGCAGCGTTGGGCAGGGGATGGGCAATGAGCAGTTCTTC. Amino acid sequence: CSVGQGMGNEQFF.

This clonotype was seen a handful of times. V and J are TRBV30 and TRBJ2-7, with D tentatively TRBD2 (6 bases). Trimming took off 0 bases at V and 2 bases at J, with 14 bases between the two ends. CDR1 GTSNPN and CDR2 SVGIG come from the germline V gene (reference sequence). The length of the CDR3 is 15 residues. CDR3 DNA sequence: TGTGCCTGGAGTGTACTTCAGCGGGCCCCCTACGAGCAGTACTTC. Translated: CAWSVLQRAPYEQYF. Full variable domain (outside the CDR3, taken from reference TRBV30 and TRBJ2-7): SQTIHQWPATLVQPVGSPLSLECTVEGTSNPNLYWYRQAAGRGLQLLFYSVGIGQISSEVPQNLSASRPQDRQFILSSKKLLLSDSGFYLCAWSVLQRAPYEQYFGPGTRLTVT.

In its sample, this clonotype was seen a few times. The J gene is TRBJ2-1, the V gene TRBV29-1; 9 bases fit TRBD1. The germline CDR1 and CDR2 sequences are SQVTM and ANQGSEA. V dropped 7 bases and J dropped 6; count of bases not matched to a gene: 10. The CDR3 is 14 amino acids. The CDR3 DNA reads as TGCAGCGGCAAAGACAGGGGGAAATTCAATGAGCAGTTCTTC. Translation: CSGKDRGKFNEQFF.

This clonotype appeared a few times. V is TRBV6-1 and J is TRBJ2-7; D is unclear. The CDR3 covers 13 residues. V shed 9 bases and J shed 3 bases, with 15 bases lying between them. Germline CDR1 is MNHNS and CDR2 is SASEGT. The CDR3 loop is CASLAAWGYEQYF. The CDR3 bases are TGTGCCAGTTTAGCTGCTTGGGGCTACGAGCAGTACTTC.

This clonotype was detected a few times. The V and J genes are TRBV2 and TRBJ1-1; 9 positions agree with TRBD1. CDR3 length equals 14 residues. V lost 5 bases to trimming and J lost 4 bases; unmatched junction nucleotides: 5. The germline CDR1 and CDR2 sequences are SNHLY and FYNNEI. In nucleotides, the CDR3 is TGTGCCAGCAGTATAGACAGGGGGGGCACTGAAGCTTTCTTT. The encoded protein is CASSIDRGGTEAFF.

V gene TRBV25-1 combines with J gene TRBJ2-2; the match to TRBD1 covers 10 bases. This CDR3 has 17 residues. The J segment lost 6 bases and the V segment lost 3 bases, leaving 10 bases of the junction unmatched. Germline CDR1 is MGHDK and CDR2 is SYGVNS. Here the CDR3 reads CASSDGSGTGVSGELFF. The CDR3 region has the DNA TGTGCCAGCAGTGATGGGTCCGGGACAGGGGTATCCGGGGAGCTGTTTTTT.

V gene TRBV12-3 or TRBV12-4 combines with J gene TRBJ2-7; a weak D match, TRBD1 (6 bases). The CDR3 is made up of 15 amino acids. Trimming took off 6 bases at V and 0 bases at J, with 15 bases between the two ends. CDR3: CASRLNRQASYEQYF. CDR3 DNA sequence: TGTGCCAGCAGATTAAATCGACAGGCCTCCTACGAGCAGTACTTC.

This clonotype came up many times. The chain combines TRBV29-1 with TRBJ2-2; perhaps D is TRBD1 or TRBD2 (6 bases each). The CDR3 is made up of 15 amino acids. Germline CDR1 and CDR2: SQVTM and ANQGSEA. V was clipped by 1 base and J by 4 bases, with 13 bases between them. CDR3 region: CSVEVGGAGTGELFF. In nucleotides, the CDR3 is TGCAGCGTTGAAGTGGGGGGCGCGGGCACCGGGGAGCTGTTTTTT.

This clonotype has a handful of counts. The V call is TRBV6-5, the J call TRBJ1-1; the D is unclear. The CDR3 covers 16 residues. The germline V gene encodes CDR1 MNHEY and CDR2 SVGAGI. V was trimmed by 4 bases and J by 1 base, leaving 16 bases between them. The CDR3 DNA is TGTGCCAGCAGTTCCCACGGTGGGATAGAGAACACTGAAGCTTTCTTT. Residues: CASSSHGGIENTEAFF.

The table lists this clonotype with many counts. The chain carries TRBV5-1 and TRBJ2-1, with D unclear. CDR3 length equals 12 residues. Germline V gene lookup returns CDR1 SGHRS and CDR2 YFSETQ. The germline V and J ends were trimmed by 0 bases and 9 bases, with 7 bases remaining between them. Here the CDR3 DNA reads TGCGCCAGCAGCTTGGAGGGTCTTGAGCAGTTCTTC. It codes for CASSLEGLEQFF.

This clonotype has a count of ten or more. CDR3 sequence: CASSSLRGDNSYEQYF. CDR3 bases: TGTGCCAGCAGCTCGCTCAGGGGGGACAACTCCTACGAGCAGTACTTC. The chain is built from TRBV28 and TRBJ2-7, with D perhaps TRBD1 (7 bases). V dropped 6 bases and J dropped 0 bases, with 18 bases sitting between them. In germline, CDR1 is MDHEN, CDR2 SYDVKM. The CDR3 runs 16 residues.

V gene TRBV12-3 or TRBV12-4 combines with J gene TRBJ2-5; 13 bases agree with TRBD2. The CDR3 extends over 15 amino acids. Trimming removed 8 bases from V and 3 bases from J; junction bases left unmatched: 6. The CDR3 loop reads CASGGTSGAKETQYF. DNA for the CDR3: TGTGCCAGCGGGGGGACTAGCGGGGCGAAAGAGACCCAGTACTTC.

This clonotype was counted many times. The chain carries TRBV4-1 and TRBJ2-1, with 7 positions matching TRBD1. Germline lookup yields CDR1 MGHRA and CDR2 YSYEKL. The CDR3 length is 15 residues. Trimming removed 4 bases from V and 3 bases from J; junction bases left unmatched: 6. The CDR3 reads CASSPRDSNYNEQFF. The CDR3 region has the DNA TGCGCCAGCAGCCCCCGGGACAGCAACTACAATGAGCAGTTCTTC.

This clonotype has a handful of counts. The chain is built from TRBV20-1 and TRBJ2-1; the match to TRBD1 covers 10 bases. The CDR3 loop spans 13 amino acids. Trimming at V came to 1 base and at J to 8 bases, leaving 2 bases not matched to a gene. Germline-derived CDR1 and CDR2 are DFQATT and SNEGSKA (reference sequence). CDR3 sequence: CSARGGQGYEQFF. DNA of the CDR3: TGCAGTGCTAGAGGGGGACAGGGGTATGAGCAGTTCTTC.

This clonotype was recorded many times. The chain has TRBV7-2 and TRBJ2-7; D is unclear. V shed 3 bases and J shed 3 bases, with 6 bases lying between them. This CDR3 spans 12 amino acids. Germline V CDR1 and CDR2: SGHTA, FQGNSA. CDR3 loop: CASSLALYEQYF. The CDR3 nucleotides are TGTGCCAGCAGCTTGGCCCTCTACGAGCAGTACTTC.

This clonotype has a count of ten or more. The rearrangement uses TRBV7-2 and TRBJ1-1; D may be TRBD1 (5 bases). The CDR3 sequence is 15 residues long. Per germline, CDR1 SGHTA and CDR2 FQGNSA. V lost 2 bases and J 3 bases, leaving 13 bases between the germline ends. CDR3 nucleotide sequence: TGTGCCAGCAGCTTATCCGGGGGACCCTACACTGAAGCTTTCTTT. It codes for CASSLSGGPYTEAFF.

The J gene is TRBJ2-5, the V gene TRBV7-9; the match to TRBD1 covers 8 bases. Germline loops: CDR1 SEHNR, CDR2 FQNEAQ (reference sequence). Trimming removed 6 bases from V and 0 bases from J; junction bases left unmatched: 6. The CDR3 runs to 15 residues. The CDR3 DNA is TGTGCCAGCAGTTACCAGGACAGGGACCAAGAGACCCAGTACTTC. It translates to CASSYQDRDQETQYF.

This clonotype was counted ten times or more. This chain joins TRBV5-1 and TRBJ2-2; D gene ambiguous. V lost 6 bases, J lost 0 bases, and 12 bases lay in between. CDR1 SGHRS and CDR2 YFSETQ come from the germline V gene. CDR3 length: 15 residues. The CDR3 DNA follows: TGCGCCAGCAATATGGATGGATCGAACACCGGGGAGCTGTTTTTT. It yields the protein CASNMDGSNTGELFF.

This clonotype appeared many times. The chain uses TRBV5-1 and TRBJ2-3, with D unresolved. Per the germline V gene, CDR1 is SGHRS and CDR2 is YFSETQ. The CDR3 has 14 amino acids. V lost 0 bases, J lost 2 bases, and 7 bases lay in between. CDR3 bases: TGCGCCAGCAGCTTGGCAGAGGTCACAGATACGCAGTATTTT. This sequence encodes CASSLAEVTDTQYF.